This TCR beta chain comes out of a study of blood T cell repertoires in COVID-19. The CDR3 is 15 residues long. Germline assignment: CDR1 MNHEY and CDR2 SVGEGT. V was clipped by 1 base and J by 1 base; unmatched bases: 3. Produced via immunoSEQ multiplex PCR; TCRdb's table is partial and in-frame only. Here the sample spans about 160,000 clones, around nine tenths being singletons. The clonotype originates from a woman between 45 and 65 years old who had recovered from COVID-19. The sequenced sample consisted of PBMCs or T cells enriched from blood (not recorded which). V and J are TRBV6-2 or TRBV6-3 and TRBJ1-2; 7 bases map to TRBD1. This chain's CDR3 is CASSYYDRVNYGYTF. As DNA, the CDR3 is TGTGCCAGCAGTTACTACGACAGGGTTAACTATGGCTACACCTTC.